The present T cell receptor (beta chain) was sequenced within a study of T cell responses to AZD1222 COVID-19 vaccine. Study overall: Pooling covered second doses at about 4 or about 12 weeks.

Repertoires were generated with immunoSEQ multiplex PCR, while TCRdb's copy carries only in-frame clones and drops some. The table lists 150,000 to 200,000 clones, about 87% of them singletons, with under 8% in the top ten. Comment on this clone: The antigen remains undetermined.

The CDR3 is 16 residues long. Germline lookup yields CDR1 MNHNY and CDR2 SVGAGI (reference sequence). Trimming at V came to 8 bases and at J to 9 bases, leaving 13 bases not matched to a gene. Whole-study results and caveats: Variant regions that are unmutated are reportedly the target of nearly half of spike-specific TCRs.

The J gene is TRBJ1-6, the V gene TRBV6-6; 10 bases agree with TRBD1. The sample here was peripheral blood, taken on day 0 of AZD1222 vaccination. This TCR was sampled from an adult in good health. The CDR3 nucleotides read TGTGCCAGCCTTGACAGGGGGCGTCTTCAAGGTTCACCCCTCCACTTT. As protein: CASLDRGRLQGSPLHF.